This T cell receptor (beta chain) came from a study of regulatory T cells in long-lasting Graves disease. Researchers made TCR beta libraries by using iRepertoire HTBI primers and running Arm-PCR on CDR3 regions. Via MiXCR, TCRdb re-called the multiplex PCR reads, giving one row per CDR3 protein. The sample includes approximately 540,000 distinct CDR3 sequences, 12% of them seen just once. Overall study findings and caveats: Persistent Graves' patients possessed reduced TCR diversity relative to recently diagnosed ones.

The germline CDR1 and CDR2 sequences are MGHDK and SYGVNS. The length of the CDR3 is 13 residues. V lost 6 bases and J lost 2, with 9 bases in between. This clonotype was detected ten times or more. The antigen is undetermined. The time point denotes: newly diagnosed GD, antithyroid drugs for less than 3 months. Isolated PBMC RNA provided the starting material for the TCR library. Graves' disease was diagnosed by American Thyroid Association guidelines. The data were also submitted as part of a second study, on T cells in Graves' hyperthyroidism and ophthalmopathy. This second study notes: Initially, a first-round RT-PCR of the TCR CDR3 employed the HTBI primer set.

This TCR was sampled from a woman in her thirties with Graves disease. The chain links TRBV25-1 to TRBJ2-3; TRBD1 is a possible D gene (6 bases). Source: peripheral blood mononuclear cells (PBMCs), taken at new diagnosis, from a patient treated with antithyroid drugs. CDR3 DNA sequence: TGTGCCAGCAGGGACAGACCCACAGATACGCAGTATTTT. It is translated as CASRDRPTDTQYF.